The 14 T cell receptor beta chains below all came from one sample that was sequenced in a study of control samples from healthy donors and cancer patients. Clones were sequenced by immunoSEQ multiplex PCR, and TCRdb holds only the in-frame ones, with some missing. Among around 110,000 clones, 93% were seen once, and the ten largest hold about 2.8%. Sequenced material: blood. These receptors came from a man aged 30 to 45 in good health.

This clone was recorded once. The rearrangement uses TRBV9 and TRBJ1-2; 10 bases line up with TRBD1. V was clipped by 3 bases and J by 3 bases; unmatched bases: 8. The CDR3 covers 16 residues. Germline CDR1 is SGDLS and CDR2 is YYNGEE. CDR3 in DNA: TGTGCCAGCAGCGGGGGAGGGGACAGGGGCCACTATGGCTACACCTTC. Amino acid sequence: CASSGGGDRGHYGYTF.

The V gene is TRBV20-1, the J gene TRBJ1-2; unclear D gene. The CDR3 has 11 residues. The germline gives CDR1 DFQATT, CDR2 SNEGSKA (reference sequence). Deletions cut 2 bases from V and 7 bases from J, with 8 bases between. The CDR3 DNA follows: TGCAGTGCTAGAAGCAGGTTTGGCTACACCTTC. Its protein is CSARSRFGYTF.

The rearrangement links TRBV21-1 to TRBJ1-4. TRBV21-1 is shown as a pseudogene. This CDR3 is built from 17 residues. Written as DNA, the CDR3 is TGTGCCAGCAGCAACAAAGGACGGGGGCGGACTAATGAAAAACTGTTTTTT. It translates to CASSNKGRGRTNEKLFF.

The chain is built from TRBV27 and TRBJ1-2; TRBD1 might be the D (6 bases). The CDR3 is 15 residues long. Germline CDR1 reads MNHEY; CDR2 reads SMNVEV (reference sequence). V lost 5 bases and J 5 bases, leaving 18 bases between the germline ends. CDR3 amino acids: CASSLALGGPYGYTF. In DNA, the CDR3 is TGTGCCAGCAGTCTAGCTCTCGGGGGCCCATATGGCTACACCTTC.

In this sample, this clone turned up once. The V and J genes are TRBV6-5 and TRBJ1-1; D is possibly TRBD1 (5 bases). CDR3 size: 16 residues. Trimming left V 0 bases short and J 2 bases short, with 13 bases between. Per germline, CDR1 MNHEY and CDR2 SVGAGI. In nucleotides, the CDR3 is TGTGCCAGCAGTTACTCAGGGTCCGGGACCAACACTGAAGCTTTCTTT. Translating gives CASSYSGSGTNTEAFF.

The gene calls are TRBV9 and TRBJ2-2; no definite D call. V lost 7 bases, J lost 2 bases, and 15 bases lay in between. Germline V gene lookup returns CDR1 SGDLS and CDR2 YYNGEE. The CDR3 covers 15 residues. The CDR3 reads CASQDRQTNTGELFF. As DNA, the CDR3 is TGTGCCAGCCAAGACCGGCAGACCAACACCGGGGAGCTGTTTTTT.

The genes are TRBV24-1 and TRBJ2-7; 7 positions match TRBD1. CDR3 length equals 15 residues. Germline assignment: CDR1 KGHDR and CDR2 SFDVKD. V shed 8 bases, J shed 2 bases, and the junction held 11 bases outside the gene matches. CDR3 region: CATTPPWQGAYEQYV. The CDR3 DNA is TGTGCCACCACACCTCCTTGGCAGGGGGCCTACGAGCAGTACGTC.

The gene calls are TRBV5-8 and TRBJ2-2, with TRBD2 matching over 8 bases. Per germline, CDR1 SGHTS and CDR2 YDEGEE. Trimming took 6 bases from V and 2 from J; bases not matched to a gene: 12. There are 17 residues in the CDR3. CDR3 in amino acids: CASIPGGVSVNTGELFF. The CDR3 DNA follows: TGTGCCAGCATACCCGGGGGGGTATCGGTTAACACCGGGGAGCTGTTTTTT.

This rearrangement joins TRBV3-1 (or the pseudogene TRBV3-2) to TRBJ1-1, with 7 positions matching TRBD1. This CDR3 region has 13 residues. Germline loops: CDR1 LGHDT, CDR2 YNNKEL (reference sequence). The J segment lost 7 bases and the V segment lost 2 bases, leaving 4 bases of the junction unmatched. The CDR3 bases are TGTGCCAGCAGCCAATACGACAGGGATGAAGCTTTCTTT. Amino acids: CASSQYDRDEAFF.

This chain joins TRBV19 and TRBJ1-1; D is possibly TRBD1 (6 bases). Trimming removed 6 bases from V and 6 bases from J, with 17 bases in between. This CDR3 has 14 residues. Germline CDR1 LNHDA, CDR2 SQIVND (reference sequence). This chain's CDR3 is CASSPPRGGPEAFF. CDR3 in DNA: TGTGCCAGTAGCCCTCCAAGGGGGGGCCCTGAAGCTTTCTTT. The full variable domain, in which reference TRBV19 and TRBJ1-1 provide the parts outside the CDR3, is DGGITQSPKYLFRKEGQNVTLSCEQNLNHDAMYWYRQDPGQGLRLIYYSQIVNDFQKGDIAEGYSVSREKKESFPLTVTSAQKNPTAFYLCASSPPRGGPEAFFGQGTRLTVV.

The chain carries TRBV6-1 and TRBJ1-4, with TRBD1 matching 7 bases. The junction had 9 bases not matched to a gene; V was cut back by 4 bases and J by 4 bases. CDR3 size: 16 residues. The germline CDR1 and CDR2 sequences are MNHNS and SASEGT. CDR3 amino acids: CASSVLQGSVNEKLFF. The CDR3 nucleotides read TGTGCCAGCAGTGTGTTACAGGGGTCGGTTAATGAAAAACTGTTTTTT.

About this clone: Other DNA sequences of this sample code for an identical CDR3. This chain links TRBV27 with TRBJ1-6; D is perhaps TRBD1 (6 bases). CDR3 length equals 16 residues. The V and J ends lost 6 bases and 7 bases respectively, with 19 bases between them. Germline CDR1 and CDR2: MNHEY and SMNVEV (reference sequence). Written as DNA, the CDR3 is TGTGCCAGCAGGACCCAAACAGGGACAAGGAATTCACCCCTCCACTTT. Protein sequence: CASRTQTGTRNSPLHF.

This clone was recorded only once. The V call is TRBV1, the J call TRBJ2-7; the D call TRBD2 from the table was never checked on the DNA. TRBV1 is recorded as a pseudogene. This CDR3 spans 15 amino acids. CDR3 sequence: CTSSFRPDLAYEQYF. The CDR3 DNA follows: TGCACCAGCAGCTTTCGACCGGACTTGGCCTACGAGCAGTACTTC.

This rearrangement joins TRBV7-2 to TRBJ2-3; 7 bases map to TRBD2. V lost 5 bases to trimming and J lost 4 bases; unmatched junction nucleotides: 6. The CDR3 has 14 residues. Germline V gives CDR1 SGHTA, CDR2 FQGNSA. CDR3 sequence: CASSPWTSSDTQYF. The CDR3 bases are TGTGCCAGCAGCCCGTGGACTAGTTCAGATACGCAGTATTTT.